This T cell receptor beta chain was found in a study of B cell selection in AIRE deficiency (dated by TCRdb to about 2019). Turning to the overall study: Researchers compared the TCRbeta repertoires of sorted blood CD4+ conventional T cells and regulatory T cells from AIRE-deficient patients with the corresponding repertoires from healthy controls. The TCR-sequenced cohort comprised about five AIRE-deficient APECED patients and about five healthy control donors. Overall study outcomes, separate from this receptor: Of roughly 4,000 shared Treg TCRbeta sequences, under 40% were shared only among healthy donors and over 8% only among patients, suggesting less efficient Treg selection without AIRE. Only TCRbeta chains were sequenced, and around 35% of shared healthy-donor Treg sequences were also present in healthy Tconv cells, possibly due to differing TCRalpha chains. Roughly 33% of the Treg TCRbeta sequences shared among healthy donors turned up in patient Tconv cells, suggesting that Treg-biased clones are diverted into the Tconv compartment. In AIRE-deficient patients, Tconv and Treg cells had TCRBV gene usage, CDR3 length and TCR diversity comparable to those in healthy donors. Shared Treg sequences had shorter CDR3s, reflecting a bias toward rearrangements with few non-templated nucleotide insertions.

The germline V gene yields MNHEY for CDR1 and SVGAGI for CDR2. There are 15 amino acids in the CDR3, from cysteine to phenylalanine inclusive. The DNA shown is the 45-base CDR3, in frame from base 1. V is pruned by 2 bases and J by 2 bases, leaving 3 bases of the junction without a gene match. As regards this clone: The specificity of this receptor is unknown. No qualities accompany the bases; no much larger clone lies one base away.

For sorting, conventional CD4 T cells were defined as CD4+CD127+ cells. Control samples were obtained from healthy donors who were not related to the patients. A FACSAria flow cytometer was used to sort the Tconv and Treg cells intended for TCRbeta sequencing. The sorted cells went into 5-ml round-bottom polystyrene tubes, and the dry cell pellets were then frozen at -80 degrees C until sequencing. The immunoSEQ platform was used for TCRbeta chain sequencing. The authors' analysis ran thus. Pooled conventional T cell repertoires yielded 100,000 to 110,000 distinct in-frame TCRbeta sequences from patients and around 140,000 from healthy donors. Public Treg TCRbeta sequences were defined as those shared by two or more individuals and were then searched for in Tconv repertoires. Group differences were tested with Mann-Whitney U tests and Bonferroni-Dunn correction in GraphPad Prism 7.03. As stored in TCRdb, this immuneACCESS dataset retains in-frame rearrangements with V and J assigned. A fraction of the clones does not appear; measured against another copy, unresolved V genes explain less than half of the discrepancy, and the remainder lacks a known reason. That table supplies the V and J calls and clone size; D and trimming were determined from the DNA. Here the sample has roughly 24,000 clones; around 96% occur a single time. The biggest ten clones account for less than 0.2% of the sample.

The rearrangement combines TRBV6-5 with TRBJ2-1; the junction holds 7 bases that match TRBD1. The sequence derives from a human donor in good health. The material sequenced was CD4+CD127+ conventional T cells sorted from PBMCs. The nucleotide sequence is TGTGCCAGCAGTTACGAGACAGGGACCTACAATGAGCAGTTCTTC. This sequence encodes CASSYETGTYNEQFF.